Listed here are 20 T cell receptor beta chains from one sample, sequenced in a study of shared clonotypes between healthy human individuals. Generated by immunoSEQ multiplex PCR, the TCRdb table keeps only in-frame clones and is missing some. The sample records about 2 million clones, 85% to 95% being singletons. The sample taken for sequencing was naive CD4+ T cells sorted from blood. Stated subset: CD45RA+ positively selected. Every receptor here comes from a man between 18 and 35 years old in good health.

The chain combines TRBV11-2 with TRBJ1-1; tentative D call: TRBD1 (6 bases). The V end was cut by 6 bases, the J end by 4 bases, with 12 bases between. The CDR3 consists of 13 residues. The germline gives CDR1 SGHAT, CDR2 FQNNGV. The CDR3 sequence is CASRSQGSTEAFF. The CDR3 nucleotides read TGTGCCAGCAGGTCTCAGGGGAGCACTGAAGCTTTCTTT.

The V gene is TRBV5-8, the J gene TRBJ2-7, with 8 bases matching TRBD1. J was trimmed by 2 bases and V by 2 bases; bases with no gene match: 3. Germline V gene data show CDR1 as SGHTS and CDR2 as YDEGEE. The CDR3 consists of 14 residues. In nucleotides, the CDR3 is TGTGCCAGCAGCTTCGACAGGGGTGCCTACGAGCAGTACTTC. Translation: CASSFDRGAYEQYF. Combining the CDR3 with reference TRBV5-8 and TRBJ2-7 gives the whole variable domain EAGVTQSPTHLIKTRGQQATLRCSPISGHTSVYWYQQALGLGLQFLLWYDEGEERNRGNFPPRFSGRQFPNYSSELNVNALELEDSALYLCASSFDRGAYEQYFGPGTRLTVT.

The V gene is TRBV5-1, the J gene TRBJ1-2; 8 nucleotides match TRBD1. The junction had 6 bases not matched to a gene; V was cut back by 0 bases and J by 5 bases. Germline loops: CDR1 SGHRS, CDR2 YFSETQ. This CDR3 region has 15 residues. CDR3 in amino acids: CASSLVPGGPYGYTF. CDR3 nucleotides: TGCGCCAGCAGCTTGGTCCCAGGGGGCCCTTATGGCTACACCTTC.

The gene calls are TRBV28 and TRBJ1-5; 8 nucleotides agree with TRBD1. Looked up from germline, CDR1 is MDHEN and CDR2 is SYDVKM. With V trimmed by 5 bases and J by 4 bases, 7 bases remained unmatched. The length of the CDR3 is 15 residues. The CDR3 bases are TGTGCCAGCAGTATCCGGACAGGGCTAAATCAGCCCCAGCATTTT. Encoded protein: CASSIRTGLNQPQHF.

This clone was picked up one time. Other DNA variants within this sample encode the same CDR3. The chain is built from TRBV18 and TRBJ2-2; D might be TRBD1 or TRBD2, each matching 5 bases. The CDR3 contains 14 residues. V lost 3 bases, J lost 2 bases, and 7 bases lay in between. The germline V gene encodes CDR1 KGHSH and CDR2 LQKENI. The CDR3 protein is CASSPGANTGELFF. Written as DNA, the CDR3 is TGTGCCAGCTCACCCGGGGCCAACACCGGGGAGCTGTTTTTT.

The rearrangement joins TRBV28 to TRBJ2-7, with D possibly being TRBD2 (7 bases). V was pared by 6 bases and J by 7 bases, with 13 bases between. This CDR3 is built from 12 residues. Germline loops: CDR1 MDHEN, CDR2 SYDVKM. The CDR3: CASRRGGKEQYF. CDR3 DNA sequence: TGTGCCAGCAGGAGGGGGGGGAAAGAGCAGTACTTC. The variable domain in full, with the rest retrieved from reference TRBV28 and TRBJ2-7, is DVKVTQSSRYLVKRTGEKVFLECVQDMDHENMFWYRQDPGLGLRLIYFSYDVKMKEKGDIPEGYSVSREKKERFSLILESASTNQTSMYLCASRRGGKEQYFGPGTRLTVT.

This chain links TRBV25-1 with TRBJ1-3; 8 nucleotides align to TRBD1. Trimming removed 8 bases from V and 0 bases from J; junction bases left unmatched: 9. This CDR3 is 16 amino acids long. The germline gives CDR1 MGHDK, CDR2 SYGVNS. CDR3 nucleotide sequence: TGTGCCAGCGGCATGCAGGGGGCGATCTCTGGAAACACCATATATTTT. This gives the protein CASGMQGAISGNTIYF.

With regard to this clone: Other DNA sequences within the sample encode an identical CDR3. The rearrangement uses TRBV5-1 and TRBJ2-7; D ambiguous. V was shortened by 5 bases and J by 2 bases, with 11 bases between the two germline ends. CDR3 length: 13 amino acids. Germline-derived CDR1 and CDR2 are SGHRS and YFSETQ. The CDR3 DNA follows: TGCGCCAGCAGTTTAGACGTAGCCTACGAGCAGTACTTC. This encodes CASSLDVAYEQYF.

Turning to this clone: Within the sample, other DNA sequences also encode this same CDR3. This rearrangement joins TRBV18 to TRBJ2-5; TRBD2 is a possible D gene (6 bases). The CDR3 sequence is 13 residues long. In germline, CDR1 is KGHSH, CDR2 LQKENI. Trimming took off 6 bases at V and 1 base at J, with 9 bases between the two ends. The CDR3 region has the DNA TGTGCCAGCTCGCGGGACTCCCAAGAGACCCAGTACTTC. This sequence encodes CASSRDSQETQYF.

The chain has TRBV11-3 and TRBJ2-5; D remains ambiguous. Germline loops: CDR1 SGHNT, CDR2 YENEEA. Trimming took off 1 base at V and 5 bases at J, with 11 bases between the two ends. The CDR3 has 14 amino acids. The CDR3 region is CASSLGRTGETQYF. The CDR3, as DNA: TGTGCCAGCAGCTTAGGCAGGACCGGGGAGACCCAGTACTTC.

The gene calls are TRBV7-9 and TRBJ1-2; D remains unclear. V dropped 1 base and J dropped 4 bases, with 10 bases sitting between them. CDR3 length: 14 residues. CDR1 SEHNR and CDR2 FQNEAQ come from the germline V gene (reference sequence). CDR3 region: CASSLEASGYGYTF. CDR3 nucleotides: TGTGCCAGCAGCTTAGAAGCCTCGGGCTATGGCTACACCTTC.

On this clone itself: One end of the junction does not line up with germline, which may come from a read error. The chain joins TRBV19 to TRBJ1-5; 8 positions agree with TRBD1. The CDR3 spans 14 residues. Germline V CDR1 and CDR2: LNHDA, SQIVND (reference sequence). The CDR3 protein is CASTISGGGQPQHF. The CDR3, as DNA: TGTGCCAGTACTATATCAGGGGGCGGACAGCCCCAGCATTTT.

CDR3 amino acids: CAWSRDRGEVTEAFF. CDR3 in DNA: TGTGCCTGGAGCCGGGACAGGGGCGAGGTCACTGAAGCTTTCTTT. The genes are TRBV30 and TRBJ1-1; TRBD1 agrees at 10 bases. Trimming at V came to 3 bases and at J to 4 bases, leaving 8 bases not matched to a gene. Germline V gene lookup returns CDR1 GTSNPN and CDR2 SVGIG (reference sequence). This CDR3 region has 15 residues. Full variable domain (outside the CDR3, taken from reference TRBV30 and TRBJ1-1): SQTIHQWPATLVQPVGSPLSLECTVEGTSNPNLYWYRQAAGRGLQLLFYSVGIGQISSEVPQNLSASRPQDRQFILSSKKLLLSDSGFYLCAWSRDRGEVTEAFFGQGTRLTVV.

In its sample, this clone was seen a few times. This chain connects TRBV11-2 to TRBJ2-7; TRBD1 aligns across 7 bases. Germline V lookup: CDR1 SGHAT, CDR2 FQNNGV. The CDR3 spans 15 residues. V lost 0 bases to trimming and J lost 2 bases; unmatched junction nucleotides: 4. In DNA form, the CDR3 reads TGTGCCAGCAGCTTAGATCTGAGGGGGCCCTACGAGCAGTACTTC. Translation gives CASSLDLRGPYEQYF. Using reference TRBV11-2 and TRBJ2-7 for the parts outside the CDR3, the full variable domain is EAGVAQSPRYKIIEKRQSVAFWCNPISGHATLYWYQQILGQGPKLLIQFQNNGVVDDSQLPKDRFSAERLKGVDSTLKIQPAKLEDSAVYLCASSLDLRGPYEQYFGPGTRLTVT.

This clone was found a few times. The V call is TRBV6-1, the J call TRBJ2-6; D gene unclear. The CDR3 contains 15 residues. V was clipped by 0 bases and J by 4 bases, with 7 bases between them. Germline CDR1 is MNHNS and CDR2 is SASEGT. The CDR3, as DNA: TGTGCCAGCAGTGAAGCGGTGACAGGGGCCAACGTCCTGACTTTC. This gives the protein CASSEAVTGANVLTF.

The V call is TRBV10-2, the J call TRBJ2-7; D perhaps matches TRBD1 (6 bases). Germline-derived CDR1 and CDR2 are WSHSY and SAAADI. V was trimmed by 2 bases and J by 0 bases, leaving 11 bases between them. CDR3 size: 15 residues. DNA of the CDR3: TGCGCCAGCAGTGAGAAGACAGGTTACTCCTACGAGCAGTACTTC. Residues: CASSEKTGYSYEQYF.

The chain couples TRBV7-2 to TRBJ2-7; 7 bases fit TRBD2. Germline V gives CDR1 SGHTA, CDR2 FQGNSA. V was pared by 6 bases and J by 2 bases, with 7 bases of the junction left unmatched. The CDR3 is made up of 14 amino acids. The CDR3 DNA reads TGTGCCAGCAGGACCAGCGGGGCGACCTACGAGCAGTACTTC. Translated, it gives CASRTSGATYEQYF.

This rearrangement joins TRBV27 to TRBJ1-2; D is uncertain. The CDR3 spans 14 residues. V was clipped by 0 bases and J by 4 bases, with 9 bases between them. From germline, CDR1 is MNHEY and CDR2 SMNVEV (reference sequence). This CDR3 reads CASSLSAGSYGYTF. The CDR3 bases are TGTGCCAGCAGTTTATCCGCGGGGAGCTATGGCTACACCTTC.

This chain uses TRBV28 with TRBJ1-2; 7 bases map to TRBD1. Germline V lookup: CDR1 MDHEN, CDR2 SYDVKM. With V trimmed by 3 bases and J by 2 bases, 12 bases remained unmatched. The CDR3 sequence is 17 residues long. The DNA of the CDR3 is TGTGCCAGCAGTTTGGGAACAGGGGCCCTTTCCAACTATGGCTACACCTTC. Residues: CASSLGTGALSNYGYTF.

This clone was seen once. This chain uses TRBV19 with TRBJ1-2, with TRBD1 identical over 8 bases. Germline V gene sequence: CDR1 LNHDA, CDR2 SQIVND (reference sequence). The CDR3 totals 15 residues. V lost 5 bases to trimming and J lost 2 bases; unmatched junction nucleotides: 7. CDR3 in DNA: TGTGCCAGTAGTGTCTCCGGGACAGGCAACTATGGCTACACCTTC. Protein sequence: CASSVSGTGNYGYTF.